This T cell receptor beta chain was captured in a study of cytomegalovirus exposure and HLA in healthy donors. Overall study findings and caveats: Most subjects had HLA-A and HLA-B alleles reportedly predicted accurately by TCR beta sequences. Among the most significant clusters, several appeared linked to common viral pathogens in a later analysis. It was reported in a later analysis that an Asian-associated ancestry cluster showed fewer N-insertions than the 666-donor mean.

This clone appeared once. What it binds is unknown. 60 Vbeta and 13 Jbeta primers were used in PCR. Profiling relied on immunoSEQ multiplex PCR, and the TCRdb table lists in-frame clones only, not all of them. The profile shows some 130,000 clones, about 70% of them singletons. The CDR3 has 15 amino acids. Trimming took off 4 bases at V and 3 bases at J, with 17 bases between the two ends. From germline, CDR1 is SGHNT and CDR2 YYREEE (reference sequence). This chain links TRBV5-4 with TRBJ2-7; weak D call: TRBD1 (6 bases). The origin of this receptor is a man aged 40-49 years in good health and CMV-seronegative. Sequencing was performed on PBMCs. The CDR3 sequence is CASSKTHQGYYEQYF. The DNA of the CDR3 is TGTGCCAGCAGCAAGACGCACCAGGGGTACTACGAGCAGTACTTC.